One sample yielded the 8 T cell receptor beta chains listed below, sequenced in a study. TCRdb fed the 5' RACE reads into MiXCR, producing one record per CDR3 protein. Of 35,000 to 50,000 distinct CDR3 sequences in the sample, around 20% are singletons; the top ten hold under 5%. Tregs were sorted as CD4+CD25+CD127-/low cells. Specimen: Tregs sorted from blood. These receptors all come from a female donor with breast cancer.

CDR3: CASSSSLGVAISEQYF. As DNA, the CDR3 is TGTGCCAGCAGTTCCTCTTTGGGGGTGGCTATTAGCGAGCAGTACTTC. The J gene is TRBJ2-7, the V gene TRBV28; D could derive from TRBD1 or TRBD2 (5 bases each). Germline lookup yields CDR1 MDHEN and CDR2 SYDVKM. The ends were cut back, 4 bases at V and 6 bases at J, with 22 bases in the middle. This CDR3 is 16 amino acids long.

The gene calls are TRBV13 and TRBJ2-7; 11 nucleotides align to TRBD2. This CDR3 comprises 16 residues. CDR1 and CDR2 from the germline V gene are PRHDT and FYEKMQ (reference sequence). The V and J ends lost 0 bases and 3 bases, in that order; junction bases with no gene match: 4. The chain's CDR3 is CASSLGTSGTHYEQYV. CDR3 nucleotide sequence: TGTGCCAGCAGCTTAGGGACTAGCGGGACCCACTACGAGCAGTACGTC.

This clonotype came up a few times. The chain links TRBV27 to TRBJ1-5; 11 nucleotides match TRBD1. V lost 6 bases to trimming and J lost 3 bases; unmatched junction nucleotides: 7. The CDR3 has 16 amino acids. Germline CDR1 MNHEY, CDR2 SMNVEV (reference sequence). CDR3 sequence reads: CASRLDGQGANQPQHF. DNA for the CDR3: TGTGCCAGCAGACTGGACGGACAGGGGGCCAATCAGCCCCAGCATTTT.

This clonotype occurred a few times. The chain couples TRBV20-1 to TRBJ1-1, with TRBD1 as a possible D gene (5 bases). This CDR3 is 15 amino acids long. Germline CDR1 DFQATT, CDR2 SNEGSKA (reference sequence). V dropped 3 bases and J dropped 0 bases, with 14 bases sitting between them. The chain's CDR3 is CSASPLTVMNTEAFF. CDR3 in DNA: TGCAGTGCTAGTCCACTGACAGTCATGAACACTGAAGCTTTCTTT.

The J gene is TRBJ2-7, the V gene TRBV7-3; no firm D call. The CDR3 consists of 16 residues. CDR1 SGHTA and CDR2 FQGTGA come from the germline V gene. The ends were cut back, 4 bases at V and 5 bases at J, with 21 bases in the middle. Written as DNA, the CDR3 is TGTGCCAGCAGCTCCGGTCCCCCCGCGCCAACCCACGAGCAGTACTTC. Protein: CASSSGPPAPTHEQYF. The whole variable domain, filled in from reference TRBV7-3 and TRBJ2-7, reads GAGVSQTPSNKVTEKGKYVELRCDPISGHTALYWYRQSLGQGPEFLIYFQGTGAADDSGLPNDRFFAVRPEGSVSTLKIQRTERGDSAVYLCASSSGPPAPTHEQYFGPGTRLTVT.

This clonotype was seen ten or more times. The chain links TRBV20-1 to TRBJ1-5, with TRBD1 matching 11 bases. The CDR3 totals 15 residues. V was clipped by 6 bases and J by 5 bases; unmatched bases: 9. Germline lookup yields CDR1 DFQATT and CDR2 SNEGSKA (reference sequence). CDR3 sequence (DNA): TGCAGTGCAGTTCCGGGACAGGGGGTTTATCAGCCCCAGCATTTT. Protein sequence: CSAVPGQGVYQPQHF.

V usage is TRBV5-5 and J usage is TRBJ2-3, with TRBD1 matching 7 bases. V shed 4 bases, J shed 10 bases, and the junction held 12 bases outside the gene matches. The CDR3 loop spans 14 amino acids. Germline V gene sequence: CDR1 SGHKS, CDR2 YYEKEE (reference sequence). The CDR3 sequence is CASSLGQAKDSQYF. CDR3 bases: TGTGCCAGCAGCCTAGGACAGGCCAAGGATTCGCAGTATTTT.

This clonotype was recorded at least ten times. The chain employs TRBV12-3 or TRBV12-4 and TRBJ1-5; no reliable D call. The CDR3 has 15 residues. The germline V and J ends were trimmed by 3 bases and 4 bases, with 13 bases remaining between them. CDR3 sequence reads: CASSFRGPVNQPQHF. The CDR3, as DNA: TGTGCCAGCAGTTTCCGCGGTCCAGTAAATCAGCCCCAGCATTTT.